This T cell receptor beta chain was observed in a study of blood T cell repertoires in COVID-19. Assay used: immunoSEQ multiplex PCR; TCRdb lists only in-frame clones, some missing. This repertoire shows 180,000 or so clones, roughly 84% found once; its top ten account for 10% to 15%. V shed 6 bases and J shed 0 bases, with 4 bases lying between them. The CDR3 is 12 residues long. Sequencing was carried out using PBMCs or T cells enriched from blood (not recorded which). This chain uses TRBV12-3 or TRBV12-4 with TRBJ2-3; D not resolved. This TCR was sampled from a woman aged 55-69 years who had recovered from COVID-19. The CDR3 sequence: CASRRSTDTQYF. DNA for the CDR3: TGTGCCAGCAGACGGAGCACAGATACGCAGTATTTT.